Presented here are 32 T cell receptor beta chains from one specimen sequenced in a study of PD-1 blockade in classical Hodgkin lymphoma. Time point in this sample: newly diagnosed, previously untreated cHL patient sample. The assay was immunoSEQ multiplex PCR, and TCRdb's table has in-frame clones only and misses some. The sample contains 25,000 to 35,000 clones, 90% to 95% of which appear only once. Sequenced: peripheral blood mononuclear cells (PBMCs). The receptor set was obtained from a human donor with classical Hodgkin lymphoma.

This chain links TRBV19 with TRBJ2-3, with D uncertain. Trimming removed 4 bases at V and 2 bases at J, with 10 bases between. CDR3 length: 14 residues. CDR1 LNHDA and CDR2 SQIVND come from the germline V gene (reference sequence). The chain's CDR3 is CASSSQVATDTQYF. For the CDR3, the DNA is TGTGCCAGTAGTAGTCAGGTGGCCACAGATACGCAGTATTTT.

In this sample, this clone turned up once. This chain links TRBV15 with TRBJ2-7; D is perhaps TRBD1 (5 bases). The V end was cut by 1 base, the J end by 3 bases, with 10 bases between. CDR3 length: 14 residues. Germline V gene sequence: CDR1 LNHNV, CDR2 YYDKDF (reference sequence). The CDR3 DNA reads TGTGCCACCAGCAGAGTAGGGGCCATCTACGAGCAGTACTTC. Encoded protein: CATSRVGAIYEQYF.

This chain links TRBV5-1 with TRBJ2-5, with 7 bases matching TRBD1. This CDR3 region has 14 residues. Germline-derived CDR1 and CDR2 are SGHRS and YFSETQ. The V segment lost 2 bases and the J segment 2 bases; nucleotides outside the gene matches: 3. The CDR3 DNA is TGCGCCAGCAGCTTCGTACAGGGGCAAGAGACCCAGTACTTC. Translating it yields CASSFVQGQETQYF.

This chain joins TRBV6-5 and TRBJ2-7, with D perhaps matching TRBD2 (6 bases). V gave up 6 bases and J gave up 6 bases, with 9 bases separating them. The length of the CDR3 is 11 residues. CDR1 and CDR2 (germline): MNHEY, SVGAGI. CDR3 loop: CASSAGGEQYF. CDR3 DNA: TGTGCCAGCAGCGCCGGGGGCGAGCAGTACTTC.

J is TRBJ2-1 and V is TRBV30; no firm D call. CDR3 size: 11 residues. Germline CDR1 is GTSNPN and CDR2 is SVGIG (reference sequence). The CDR3 nucleotides are TGTTCAATTAGCTCCTACAATGAGCAGTTCTTC. Its translation is CSISSYNEQFF.

This chain joins TRBV6-1 and TRBJ1-6; D may be TRBD1 (6 bases). Germline loops: CDR1 MNHNS, CDR2 SASEGT. Deletions cut 4 bases from V and 7 bases from J, with 14 bases between. The CDR3 has 15 residues. CDR3 amino acids: CASSAVGQLNSPLHF. DNA for the CDR3: TGTGCCAGCAGTGCGGTGGGACAATTAAATTCACCCCTCCACTTT.

The chain employs TRBV28 and TRBJ2-2; 12 bases align to TRBD2. Germline loops: CDR1 MDHEN, CDR2 SYDVKM. The CDR3 has 18 residues. Losses at the gene ends were 4 bases for V and 3 bases for J; bases not matched to a gene: 9. The CDR3 protein is CASSSVLAGGFHTGELFF. Here the CDR3 DNA reads TGTGCCAGCAGTTCCGTTCTAGCGGGAGGGTTCCACACCGGGGAGCTGTTTTTT.

The table lists this clone with a count of one. The rearrangement uses TRBV13 and TRBJ2-2, with D hard to call. CDR1 and CDR2 (germline): PRHDT, FYEKMQ (reference sequence). The germline V and J ends were trimmed by 5 bases and 4 bases, with 14 bases remaining between them. The CDR3 consists of 15 residues. The CDR3 bases are TGTGCCAGCAGCGTCATAGCCCCCCGCACCGGGGAGCTGTTTTTT. It translates to CASSVIAPRTGELFF. Full variable domain (outside the CDR3, taken from reference TRBV13 and TRBJ2-2): AAGVIQSPRHLIKEKRETATLKCYPIPRHDTVYWYQQGPGQDPQFLISFYEKMQSDKGSIPDRFSAQQFSDYHSELNMSSLELGDSALYFCASSVIAPRTGELFFGEGSRLTVL.

The chain carries TRBV11-2 and TRBJ2-1, with 11 bases aligning to TRBD2. This CDR3 comprises 15 residues. V was clipped by 5 bases and J by 6 bases; unmatched bases: 6. Germline lookup yields CDR1 SGHAT and CDR2 FQNNGV. The CDR3 reads CASSHGLAGTNEQFF. The DNA of the CDR3 is TGTGCCAGCAGCCATGGACTAGCGGGTACCAATGAGCAGTTCTTC.

V and J are TRBV6-6 and TRBJ1-2; D remains unclear. Germline assignment: CDR1 MNHNY and CDR2 SVGAGI (reference sequence). The CDR3 has 14 residues. V was trimmed by 6 bases and J by 6 bases, leaving 17 bases between them. The CDR3 DNA follows: TGTGCCAGCAGCCCGAACCTGTCGGTGGATGGCTACACCTTC. Amino acids: CASSPNLSVDGYTF.

The V and J genes are TRBV28 and TRBJ2-3; 8 bases align to TRBD2. The CDR3 has 15 residues. The V and J ends lost 2 bases and 8 bases, in that order; junction bases with no gene match: 9. Per the germline V gene, CDR1 is MDHEN and CDR2 is SYDVKM. CDR3 coding DNA: TGTGCCAGCAGTTTAATTGGGACTAGTGGGGGTACGCAGTATTTT. Its protein is CASSLIGTSGGTQYF.

The J gene is TRBJ2-2, the V gene TRBV6-5, with D unresolved. The V gene lost 6 bases and the J gene lost 6 bases, with 17 bases spanning the gap. This CDR3 has 15 residues. The V gene's germline CDR1 is MNHEY and CDR2 SVGAGI. CDR3 DNA: TGTGCCAGCAGCCCGGCCCCCAAACGGCCCGGGGAGCTGTTTTTT. Residues: CASSPAPKRPGELFF.

The chain has TRBV4-2 and TRBJ2-7; no clear D. Trimming removed 0 bases from V and 2 bases from J, with 11 bases in between. Germline V gene data show CDR1 as LGHNA and CDR2 as YNFKEQ. The CDR3 spans 15 residues. CDR3 in amino acids: CASSQDRYPPYEQYF. CDR3 in DNA: TGTGCCAGCAGCCAAGATCGGTACCCCCCCTACGAGCAGTACTTC.

The table lists this clone with a count of one. The chain joins TRBV27 to TRBJ2-7; 12 bases are shared with TRBD2. This CDR3 is 14 amino acids long. Looked up from germline, CDR1 is MNHEY and CDR2 is SMNVEV (reference sequence). V shed 9 bases, J shed 2 bases, and the junction held 5 bases outside the gene matches. CDR3 DNA sequence: TGTGCCAGTAAGACTAGCGGGAGTCCCTACGAGCAGTACTTC. Its protein is CASKTSGSPYEQYF.

The sample holds one count of this clone. The genes are TRBV7-7 and TRBJ2-3, with D unresolved. The germline gives CDR1 SSHAT, CDR2 FNYEAQ (reference sequence). V lost 5 bases, J lost 5 bases, and 17 bases lay in between. This CDR3 comprises 15 residues. CDR3 residues: CASSQNSGLEDTQYF. The CDR3 DNA follows: TGTGCCAGCAGCCAAAACTCTGGGCTGGAAGATACGCAGTATTTT.

The rearrangement uses TRBV5-4 and TRBJ1-3; tentatively, D is TRBD1 (5 bases). The CDR3 consists of 15 residues. CDR1 is SGHNT and CDR2 is YYREEE in the germline V gene (reference sequence). V was pared by 4 bases and J by 2 bases, with 13 bases between. CDR3 in DNA: TGTGCCAGCAGCGTCGACAGCTTAGCTGGAAACACCATATATTTT. This sequence encodes CASSVDSLAGNTIYF.

V is TRBV4-1 and J is TRBJ2-7; unclear D gene. CDR3 size: 13 residues. Germline values: CDR1 MGHRA, CDR2 YSYEKL. Between the trimmed V and J ends, which lost 0 bases and 5 bases, there was a span of 8 bases. The CDR3 here is CASSQDTENEQYF. Written as DNA, the CDR3 is TGCGCCAGCAGCCAAGATACGGAAAACGAGCAGTACTTC.

The V gene is TRBV5-1, the J gene TRBJ2-3; D is unclear. V lost 0 bases to trimming and J lost 4 bases, with 9 bases between them. The length of the CDR3 is 14 residues. Germline V gene data show CDR1 as SGHRS and CDR2 as YFSETQ. CDR3 amino acids: CASSLERVPDTQYF. The CDR3, as DNA: TGCGCCAGCAGCTTGGAACGGGTTCCAGATACGCAGTATTTT.

The chain joins TRBV28 to TRBJ1-1; TRBD1 is a possible D gene (6 bases). The CDR3 sequence is 13 residues long. Germline lookup yields CDR1 MDHEN and CDR2 SYDVKM. Between the trimmed V and J ends, which lost 3 bases and 3 bases, there was a span of 8 bases. The CDR3 here is CASSLGGHTEAFF. The DNA for the CDR3 is TGTGCCAGCAGTTTGGGGGGGCACACTGAAGCTTTCTTT.

V is TRBV2 and J is TRBJ1-5, with D perhaps TRBD1 (5 bases). Looked up from germline, CDR1 is SNHLY and CDR2 is FYNNEI. Between the trimmed V and J ends, which lost 3 bases and 1 base, there was a span of 10 bases. There are 15 residues in the CDR3. CDR3 amino acids: CASSDIGASNQPQHF. In nucleotides, the CDR3 is TGTGCCAGCAGTGATATAGGGGCGAGCAATCAGCCCCAGCATTTT. Full variable domain (remainder filled in from reference TRBV2 and TRBJ1-5): EPEVTQTPSHQVTQMGQEVILRCVPISNHLYFYWYRQILGQKVEFLVSFYNNEISEKSEIFDDQFSVERPDGSNFTLKIRSTKLEDSAMYFCASSDIGASNQPQHFGDGTRLSIL.

The sample holds a few counts of this clone. The V gene is TRBV4-3, the J gene TRBJ2-1; 10 bases map to TRBD1. After removal of 0 bases from V and 8 bases from J, the junction contained 7 bases not matched to a gene. CDR3 size: 16 residues. Per the germline V gene, CDR1 is LGHNA and CDR2 is YSLEER. The CDR3 DNA is TGCGCCAGCAGCCAAGAGGTGGGGACAGGGGTCGATGAGCAGTTCTTC. Translating gives CASSQEVGTGVDEQFF.

V and J are TRBV11-2 and TRBJ2-7, with 9 positions matching TRBD1. V was pared by 1 base and J by 6 bases, with 13 bases of the junction left unmatched. Looked up from germline, CDR1 is SGHAT and CDR2 is FQNNGV. The CDR3 is 17 residues long. The CDR3, as DNA: TGTGCCAGCAGCTTAGTAACACGTCCGGGACAGGGATCCGAGCAGTACTTC. It yields the protein CASSLVTRPGQGSEQYF.

The rearrangement uses TRBV28 and TRBJ2-7; D gene unclear. The CDR3 spans 13 residues. Germline V gene sequence: CDR1 MDHEN, CDR2 SYDVKM. The V end was cut by 8 bases, the J end by 3 bases, with 14 bases between. DNA of the CDR3: TGTGCCAGCCTACGACCGGGCCTCTACGAGCAGTACTTC. It encodes CASLRPGLYEQYF. Together with reference TRBV28 and TRBJ2-7, the CDR3 gives the full variable domain: DVKVTQSSRYLVKRTGEKVFLECVQDMDHENMFWYRQDPGLGLRLIYFSYDVKMKEKGDIPEGYSVSREKKERFSLILESASTNQTSMYLCASLRPGLYEQYFGPGTRLTVT.

This CDR3 is CSVGEGLSEAFF. For the CDR3, the DNA is TGCAGCGTTGGGGAGGGGTTGTCTGAAGCTTTCTTT. This chain joins TRBV29-1 and TRBJ1-1, with D possibly TRBD1 on 5 matching bases. The CDR3 extends over 12 amino acids. Germline V CDR1 and CDR2: SQVTM, ANQGSEA. V lost 4 bases, J lost 6 bases, and 12 bases lay in between.

The chain uses TRBV19 and TRBJ1-4; possible D gene TRBD1, 5 bases. V shed 7 bases and J shed 5 bases, with 17 bases lying between them. The germline gives CDR1 LNHDA, CDR2 SQIVND (reference sequence). The CDR3 runs 15 residues. CDR3 in amino acids: CASTDRRGGNEKLFF. CDR3 DNA: TGTGCCAGTACAGACCGGAGGGGAGGGAATGAAAAACTGTTTTTT.

This chain joins TRBV19 and TRBJ1-2, with 8 bases that match TRBD1. The length of the CDR3 is 18 residues. Germline loops: CDR1 LNHDA, CDR2 SQIVND (reference sequence). Trimming at V came to 4 bases and at J to 5 bases, leaving 18 bases not matched to a gene. CDR3 sequence (DNA): TGTGCCAGTAGTACCTCCTCCCCCGGGTGGGACAGGTTTTATGGCTACACCTTC. Translation: CASSTSSPGWDRFYGYTF.

This chain uses TRBV7-9 with TRBJ2-7; no definite D call. CDR1 is SEHNR, CDR2 FQNEAQ, per germline (reference sequence). Trimming pared 5 bases from V and 3 bases from J, leaving 17 bases between. This CDR3 comprises 15 residues. The CDR3 here is CASSPYYESGYEQYF. In nucleotides, the CDR3 is TGTGCCAGCAGCCCTTACTATGAGTCAGGCTACGAGCAGTACTTC.

This sequence joins TRBV7-9 and TRBJ1-2, with D tentatively TRBD1 (5 bases). The CDR3 runs 14 residues. Germline CDR1 reads SEHNR; CDR2 reads FQNEAQ (reference sequence). Deletions cut 5 bases from V and 7 bases from J, with 17 bases between. For the CDR3, the DNA is TGTGCCAGCAGCCCCGCCGGTTCCGGGGGTGGCTACACCTTC. Its translation is CASSPAGSGGGYTF. The full variable domain, with the rest looked up from reference TRBV7-9 and TRBJ1-2, is DTGVSQNPRHKITKRGQNVTFRCDPISEHNRLYWYRQTLGQGPEFLTYFQNEAQLEKSRLLSDRFSAERPKGSFSTLEIQRTEQGDSAMYLCASSPAGSGGGYTFGSGTRLTVV.

The chain is built from TRBV1 and TRBJ1-2; TRBD1, as called in the table, went unchecked against the DNA. TRBV1 is an annotated pseudogene. There are 16 residues in the CDR3. This chain's CDR3 is CTSSQRTGESYYGYTF. As DNA, the CDR3 is TGCACCAGCAGCCAACGGACAGGGGAAAGTTACTATGGCTACACCTTC.

V usage is TRBV6-5 and J usage is TRBJ1-6, with TRBD1 identical over 8 bases. Germline V gene sequence: CDR1 MNHEY, CDR2 SVGAGI. The CDR3 covers 15 residues. The V segment lost 6 bases and the J segment 9 bases; nucleotides outside the gene matches: 10. The CDR3 is CASSRQGARGSPLHF. The CDR3 DNA follows: TGTGCCAGCAGCCGTCAGGGGGCGCGAGGTTCACCCCTCCACTTT.

The V gene is TRBV2, the J gene TRBJ2-7; the D is unclear. The CDR3 has 12 residues. CDR1 and CDR2 from the germline V gene are SNHLY and FYNNEI. The ends were cut back, 8 bases at V and 3 bases at J, with 11 bases in the middle. CDR3: CASGRQIYEQYF. The CDR3 DNA is TGTGCCAGCGGACGACAAATCTACGAGCAGTACTTC.

The V and J genes are TRBV2 and TRBJ2-2; 8 bases are a match to TRBD1. CDR1 is SNHLY and CDR2 is FYNNEI in the germline V gene. There are 18 residues in the CDR3. J lost 0 bases, V lost 3 bases, and 9 bases had no gene match. CDR3 loop: CASSDLDRGSPNTGELFF. CDR3 DNA: TGTGCCAGCAGTGATCTAGACAGGGGATCCCCGAACACCGGGGAGCTGTTTTTT. Complete variable domain (other parts from reference TRBV2 and TRBJ2-2): EPEVTQTPSHQVTQMGQEVILRCVPISNHLYFYWYRQILGQKVEFLVSFYNNEISEKSEIFDDQFSVERPDGSNFTLKIRSTKLEDSAMYFCASSDLDRGSPNTGELFFGEGSRLTVL.